One T cell receptor (beta chain) is described in this entry. Its antigen is currently unknown. This sample was included in a study of T cells expressing NK-cell markers. Study background: The TCR beta repertoires were obtained from sorted CD3+CD56+NKG2C+, CD3+CD56+NKG2C- and CD3+CD56-NKG2C+ T cells. The sequencing cohort of eight donors included seven HCMV-seropositive individuals and one seronegative individual.

General study results and limits: The contribution of dominant NKG2C+ clonotypes to CD8+ T cells in about six donors was about 1.0-7.0%. Topping the CD3+CD56-NKG2C+ fraction as well were these clonotypes, in a few donors.

Germline loops: CDR1 SGHRS, CDR2 YFSETQ. The CDR3 length is 15 residues. TCRdb reprocessed the 5' RACE reads, with one entry per CDR3 protein and no DNA. The sample includes under 200,000 distinct CDR3 sequences. This TCR was sampled from a woman aged 18 to 75 in good health. The sequenced sample consisted of blood T cells: a sorted CD56 or NKG2C T cell subset, CD4+ or CD8+ T cells, or bulk PBMC T cells (not recorded which). V is TRBV5-1 and J is TRBJ2-7; the D gene TCRdb calls, TRBD1, cannot be checked with no DNA. CDR3 sequence: CASSPTPRGVWEQYF.